This record covers a single T cell receptor (beta chain). Its antigen is as yet unknown. The germline V gene encodes CDR1 SGHVS and CDR2 FQNEAQ. This CDR3 contains 15 residues. V was trimmed by 6 bases and J by 2 bases, leaving 11 bases between them. This related bone marrow graft donor gave peripheral blood on the day of marrow donation. This specimen belongs to a study of T cells after posttransplantation cyclophosphamide. Overall study findings and caveats: Tissue-infiltrating T cells from skin or gut overlapped little with blood T cells. Later post-transplant blood repertoires were often dominated by donor CD8+ memory clones. Recipient CMV seropositivity and CMV reactivation strongly tracked TRB clonality.

TCRdb's table, derived via immunoSEQ multiplex PCR, lists solely in-frame clones and lacks some. The sample includes tens of thousands of clones, approximately 90% of them seen just once. The sequence derives from a man in his forties or fifties. What was sequenced was PBMCs. The chain is built from TRBV7-8 and TRBJ1-6; no clear D gene. CDR3 DNA sequence: TGTGCCAGCAGTCCGAGGCAGACCTATAATTCACCCCTCCACTTT. Translation gives CASSPRQTYNSPLHF.